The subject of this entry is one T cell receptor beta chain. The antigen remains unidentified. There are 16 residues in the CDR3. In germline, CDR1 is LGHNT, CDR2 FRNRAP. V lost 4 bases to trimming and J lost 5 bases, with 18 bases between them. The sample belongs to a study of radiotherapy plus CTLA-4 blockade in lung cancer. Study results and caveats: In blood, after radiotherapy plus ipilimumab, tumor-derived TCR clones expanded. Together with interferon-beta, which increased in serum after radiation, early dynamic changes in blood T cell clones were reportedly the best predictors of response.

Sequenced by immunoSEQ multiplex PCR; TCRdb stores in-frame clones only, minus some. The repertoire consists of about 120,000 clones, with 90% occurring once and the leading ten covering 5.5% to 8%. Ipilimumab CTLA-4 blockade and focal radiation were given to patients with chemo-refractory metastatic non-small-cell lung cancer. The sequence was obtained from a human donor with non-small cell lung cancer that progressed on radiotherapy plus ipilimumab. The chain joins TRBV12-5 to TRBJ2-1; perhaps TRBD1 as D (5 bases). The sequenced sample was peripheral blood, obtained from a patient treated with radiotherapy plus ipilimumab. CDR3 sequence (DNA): TGTGCTAGTGGTTCGCTTGCGACAGCATTTAACAATGAGCAGTTCTTC. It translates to CASGSLATAFNNEQFF.